Sequencing of this T cell receptor beta chain was carried out in a study of kidney transplant recipient with SARS-CoV-2 infection. TCRdb reprocessed the reads with MiXCR, giving one entry per CDR3 protein. Here the sample spans 200,000 to 300,000 distinct CDR3 sequences, around 28% being singletons. This clonotype appeared many times. V was trimmed by 5 bases and J by 4 bases, leaving 23 bases between them. This CDR3 comprises 17 residues. Looked up from germline, CDR1 is SGHVS and CDR2 is FNYEAQ. This TCR came from a male patient between 25 and 40 years old who had COVID-19 and was a kidney transplant recipient. Among the T cells, some may be from the graft donor. V is TRBV7-6 and J is TRBJ1-2; D remains unclear. Source: a blood sample, taken at baseline and on approximately day 120 from a kidney transplant recipient. As DNA, the CDR3 is TGTGCCAGCAGCATGCACGATGAATCGCGAAAGACCTATGGCTACACCTTC. Translated: CASSMHDESRKTYGYTF. Using reference TRBV7-6 and TRBJ1-2 for the parts outside the CDR3, the full variable domain is GAGVSQSPRYKVTKRGQDVALRCDPISGHVSLYWYRQALGQGPEFLTYFNYEAQQDKSGLPNDRFSAERPEGSISTLTIQRTEQRDSAMYRCASSMHDESRKTYGYTFGSGTRLTVV.